This TCR beta chain was sequenced for a study of human T cells and chemical hapten exposure. Study-wide context: Sensitization was performed using 2% DPC on a roughly 2 cm by roughly 2 cm upper inner arm skin site. Findings and limits, study-wide: Expanded TCR sets contained significantly more large CDR3 similarity clusters than controls.

Trimming at V came to 4 bases and at J to 5 bases, leaving 9 bases not matched to a gene. From germline, CDR1 is SGHRS and CDR2 YFSETQ. The CDR3 spans 15 residues. Time point reported: pre-sensitization, week 0. As to treatment: therapeutic diphenylcyclopropenone sensitization with weekly scalp DPC. Unfractionated whole blood was the source from which total RNA was extracted. Comments on this clonotype: Its cognate antigen is unknown.

TCRdb independently ran MiXCR on the RACE reads; one entry per CDR3 protein. The sample lists approximately 50,000 distinct CDR3 sequences, 8.5% to 10% occurring once. V gene TRBV5-1 combines with J gene TRBJ2-5; 9 positions agree with TRBD2. The material was whole blood, obtained in connection with sensitization to the hapten diphenylcyclopropenone (DPC). The TCR comes from a woman between 25 and 40 years old with alopecia areata. Some clones in this sample may be carry-over from other donors' samples. The CDR3: CASSIRRGGRETQYF. The CDR3 nucleotides are TGCGCCAGCAGCATCAGGCGGGGGGGCAGGGAGACCCAGTACTTC.